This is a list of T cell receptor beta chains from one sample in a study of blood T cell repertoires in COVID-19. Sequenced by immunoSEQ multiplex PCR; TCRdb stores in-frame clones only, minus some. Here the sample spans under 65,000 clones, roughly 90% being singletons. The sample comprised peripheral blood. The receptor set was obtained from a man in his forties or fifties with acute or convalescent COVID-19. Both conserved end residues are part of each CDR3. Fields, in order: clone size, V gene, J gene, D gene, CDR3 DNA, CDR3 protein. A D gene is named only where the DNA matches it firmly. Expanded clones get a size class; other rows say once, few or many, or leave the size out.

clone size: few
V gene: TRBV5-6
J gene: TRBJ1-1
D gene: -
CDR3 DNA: TGTGCCAGCAGCTTCAGGGCTCCTGCTGAAGCTTTCTTT
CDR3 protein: CASSFRAPAEAFF

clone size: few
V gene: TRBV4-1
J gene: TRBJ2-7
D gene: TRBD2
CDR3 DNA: TGCGCCAGCAGCCCGGCGAGCGGGGGGTCCTACGAGCAGTACTTC
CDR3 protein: CASSPASGGSYEQYF

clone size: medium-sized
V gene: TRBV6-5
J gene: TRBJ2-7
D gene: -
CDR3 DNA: TGTGCCAGTGCTCCATTGGAGGACTACGAGCAGTACTTC
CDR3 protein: CASAPLEDYEQYF

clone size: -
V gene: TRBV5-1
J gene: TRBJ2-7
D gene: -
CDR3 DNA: TGCGCCGGAACCCCATGGGCGCCTTCCTACGAGCAGTACTTC
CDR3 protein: CAGTPWAPSYEQYF

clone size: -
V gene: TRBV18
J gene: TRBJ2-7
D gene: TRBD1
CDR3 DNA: TGTGCCAGCTCACCGCCTACAGGGGACGAGCAGTACTTC
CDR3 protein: CASSPPTGDEQYF

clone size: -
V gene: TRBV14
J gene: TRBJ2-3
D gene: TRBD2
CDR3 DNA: TGTGCCAGCAGTCCGGGACTAGCGGGCACAGATACGCAGTATTTT
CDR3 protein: CASSPGLAGTDTQYF

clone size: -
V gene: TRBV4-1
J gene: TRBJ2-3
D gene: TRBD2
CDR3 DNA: TGCGCCAGCAGCCACCTCTTGGAGCGGGGCGGCCTCAGTACGCAGTATTTT
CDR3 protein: CASSHLLERGGLSTQYF

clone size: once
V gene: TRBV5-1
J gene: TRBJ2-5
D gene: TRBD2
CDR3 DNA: TGCGCCAGCAGCTTGATAGGGCTAGCGGTGAACCAAGAGACCCAGTACTTC
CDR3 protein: CASSLIGLAVNQETQYF

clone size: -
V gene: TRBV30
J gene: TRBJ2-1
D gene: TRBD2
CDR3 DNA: TGTGCCTGGGGGACTAGCGGGGATGATGAGCAGTTCTTC
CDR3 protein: CAWGTSGDDEQFF

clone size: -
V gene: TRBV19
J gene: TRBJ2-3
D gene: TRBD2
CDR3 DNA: TGTGCCAGTAGTATAAGCCTAGCGGGGGGGAGCACAGATACGCAGTATTTT
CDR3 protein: CASSISLAGGSTDTQYF

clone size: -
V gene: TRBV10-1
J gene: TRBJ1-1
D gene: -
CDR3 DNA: TGCGCCAGCAGCGTGGGACACTACACTGAAGCTTTCTTT
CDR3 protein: CASSVGHYTEAFF

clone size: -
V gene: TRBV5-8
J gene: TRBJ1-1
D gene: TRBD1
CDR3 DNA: TGTGCCAGCCCAGACCCCCAGACAGGGGGCGATTCGATGAACACTGAAGCTTTCTTT
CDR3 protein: CASPDPQTGGDSMNTEAFF

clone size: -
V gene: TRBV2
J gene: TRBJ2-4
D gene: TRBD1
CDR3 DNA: TGTGCCAGCAGTTTAGGGACAGTTAAAAACATTCAGTACTTC
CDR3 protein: CASSLGTVKNIQYF

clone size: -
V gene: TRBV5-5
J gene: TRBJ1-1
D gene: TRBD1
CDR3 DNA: TGTGCCAGCAGCTTGGGACAGGGTACGAACACTGAAGCTTTCTTT
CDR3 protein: CASSLGQGTNTEAFF

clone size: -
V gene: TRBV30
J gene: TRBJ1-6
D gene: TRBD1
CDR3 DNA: TGTGCCTGGAAAGGACAGGCTCTATATAATTCACCCCTCCACTTT
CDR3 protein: CAWKGQALYNSPLHF

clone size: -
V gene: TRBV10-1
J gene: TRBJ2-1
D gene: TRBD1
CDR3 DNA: TGCGCCAGCAGTCCGGACAGGGCATTAGAGCAGTTCTTC
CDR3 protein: CASSPDRALEQFF

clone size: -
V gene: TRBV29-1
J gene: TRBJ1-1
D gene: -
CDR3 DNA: TGCAGCGCCAGGGGTGGGGACACTGAAGCTTTCTTT
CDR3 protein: CSARGGDTEAFF

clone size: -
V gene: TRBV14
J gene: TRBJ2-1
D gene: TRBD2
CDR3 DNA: TGTGCCAGCAGCCAGCTAGCGGGGGCCTACAATGAGCAGTTCTTC
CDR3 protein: CASSQLAGAYNEQFF

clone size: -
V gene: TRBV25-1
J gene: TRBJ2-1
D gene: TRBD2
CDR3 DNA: TGTGCCAGCAGACTAGCGGGGGGGCGATACAATGAGCAGTTCTTC
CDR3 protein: CASRLAGGRYNEQFF

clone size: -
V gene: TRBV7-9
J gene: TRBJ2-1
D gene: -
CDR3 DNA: TGTGCCAGCAGCTTAGATGGAGGCGGCCCCAGCTCCTACAATGAGCAGTTCTTC
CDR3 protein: CASSLDGGGPSSYNEQFF

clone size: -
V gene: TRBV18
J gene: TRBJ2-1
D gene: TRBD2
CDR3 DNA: TGTGCCAGCTCACCTCGGCTAGCGGGGGACGAGCAGTTCTTC
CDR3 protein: CASSPRLAGDEQFF

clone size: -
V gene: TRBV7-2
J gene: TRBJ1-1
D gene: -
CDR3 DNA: TGTGCCAGCAGCTTAGATTCGTTCACTGAAGCTTTCTTT
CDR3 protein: CASSLDSFTEAFF

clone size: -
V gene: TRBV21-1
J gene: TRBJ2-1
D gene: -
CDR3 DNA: TGTGCCAGCAGCACACACAGGGGCGGACTTTACAATGAGCAGTTCTTC
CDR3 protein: CASSTHRGGLYNEQFF

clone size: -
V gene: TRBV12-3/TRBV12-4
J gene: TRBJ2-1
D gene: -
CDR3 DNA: TGTGCCAGCAGGGGCGCCAATGAGCAGTTCTTC
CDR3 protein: CASRGANEQFF

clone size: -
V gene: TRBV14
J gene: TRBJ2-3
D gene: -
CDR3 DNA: TGTGCCAGCAGCCTTAGAAGAGATACGCAGTATTTT
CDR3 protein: CASSLRRDTQYF

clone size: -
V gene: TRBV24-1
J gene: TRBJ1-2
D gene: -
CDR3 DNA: TGTGCCACCAGTGATTTGCCATCGGGTGGCTACACCTTC
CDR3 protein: CATSDLPSGGYTF

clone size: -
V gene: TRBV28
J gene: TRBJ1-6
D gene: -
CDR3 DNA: TGTGCCAGCAACCCAACCGGGAGCTATAATTCACCCCTCCACTTT
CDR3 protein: CASNPTGSYNSPLHF

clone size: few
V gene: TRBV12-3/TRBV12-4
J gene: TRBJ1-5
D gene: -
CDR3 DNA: TGTGCCAGCAGACGGTGGGGCCAGCCCCAGCATTTT
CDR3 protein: CASRRWGQPQHF

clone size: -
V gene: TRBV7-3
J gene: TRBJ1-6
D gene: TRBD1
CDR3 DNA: TGTGCCAGCAGCGTGACAGGGGGGAATAATTCACCCCTCCACTTT
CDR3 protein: CASSVTGGNNSPLHF

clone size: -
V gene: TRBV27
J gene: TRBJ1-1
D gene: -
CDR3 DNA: TGTGCCAGCAGTCCGGGACTCAGTACTACCGAAGCTTTCTTT
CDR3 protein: CASSPGLSTTEAFF

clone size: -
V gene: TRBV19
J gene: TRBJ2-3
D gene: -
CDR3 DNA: TGTGCCAGTAGAAGGGGGACAGATACGCAGTATTTT
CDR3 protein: CASRRGTDTQYF

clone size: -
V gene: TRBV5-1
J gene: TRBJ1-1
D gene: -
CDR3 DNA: TGCGCCAGCAGCGTCCACCCGGCAGGGATTAACACTGAAGCTTTCTTT
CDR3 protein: CASSVHPAGINTEAFF

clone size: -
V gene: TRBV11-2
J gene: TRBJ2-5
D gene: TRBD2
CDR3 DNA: TGTGCCAGCAGCTTGAGCGGGGGGGCCGGAGAGACCCAGTACTTC
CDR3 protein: CASSLSGGAGETQYF

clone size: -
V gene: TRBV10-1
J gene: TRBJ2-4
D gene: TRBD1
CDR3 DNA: TGCGCCAGCAGTGAGTCAACAGGGGGACGGATTCAGTACTTC
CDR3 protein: CASSESTGGRIQYF

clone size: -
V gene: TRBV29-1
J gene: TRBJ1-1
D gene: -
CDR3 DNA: TGCAGCGTTGGGGCCGGGACAACGATAGAAGCTTTCTTT
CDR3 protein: CSVGAGTTIEAFF

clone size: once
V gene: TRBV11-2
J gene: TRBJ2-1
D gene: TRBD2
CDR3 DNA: TGTGCCAGCAGCCCGAGCGGGGGGGCGAACAATGAGCAGTTCTTC
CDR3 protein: CASSPSGGANNEQFF

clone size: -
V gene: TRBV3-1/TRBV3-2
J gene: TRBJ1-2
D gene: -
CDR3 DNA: TGTGCCAGCAGCCAAGGAGGTAGTTATGGCTACACCTTC
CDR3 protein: CASSQGGSYGYTF

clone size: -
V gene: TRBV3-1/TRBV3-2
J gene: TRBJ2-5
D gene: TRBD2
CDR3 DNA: TGTGCCAGCAGCAGACTAGCGGGGGGACTTGGTGAGACCCAGTACTTC
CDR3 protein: CASSRLAGGLGETQYF

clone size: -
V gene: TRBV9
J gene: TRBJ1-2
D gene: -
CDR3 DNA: TGTGCCAGCAGCGTAGCTTCGACAGGCAACTATGGCTACACCTTC
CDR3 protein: CASSVASTGNYGYTF

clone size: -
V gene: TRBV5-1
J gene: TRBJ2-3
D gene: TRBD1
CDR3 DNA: TGCGCCAGCAGGACAGGGGGTAGACGCACAGATACGCAGTATTTT
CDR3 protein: CASRTGGRRTDTQYF

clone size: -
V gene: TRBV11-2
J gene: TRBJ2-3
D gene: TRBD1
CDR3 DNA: TGTGCCAGCAGTACTAGGGACAGGGTCAGGGACAGTAACTATACGCAGTATTTT
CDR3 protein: CASSTRDRVRDSNYTQYF

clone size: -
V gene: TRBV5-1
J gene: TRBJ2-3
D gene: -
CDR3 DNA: TGCGCCAGCAGCTTGGTCTCGGATACGCAGTATTTT
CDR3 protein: CASSLVSDTQYF

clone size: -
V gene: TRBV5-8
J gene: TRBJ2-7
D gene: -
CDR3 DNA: TGTGCCAGCAGCTTGGCCGGGACAAAAACCTACGAGCAGTACTTC
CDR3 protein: CASSLAGTKTYEQYF

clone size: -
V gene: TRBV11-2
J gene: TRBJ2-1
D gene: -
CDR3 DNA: TGTGCCAGCAGCTCTAGAAATGGTGAGCAGTTCTTC
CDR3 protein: CASSSRNGEQFF

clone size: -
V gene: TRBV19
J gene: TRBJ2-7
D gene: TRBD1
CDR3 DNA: TGTGCCAGTAGAACCTCCGGGACAGGGACCTACGAGCAGTACTTC
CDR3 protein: CASRTSGTGTYEQYF

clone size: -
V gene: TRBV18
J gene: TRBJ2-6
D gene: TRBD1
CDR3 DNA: TGTGCCAGCTCACTAGACAGGGCTGGGGCCAACGTCCTGACTTTC
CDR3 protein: CASSLDRAGANVLTF

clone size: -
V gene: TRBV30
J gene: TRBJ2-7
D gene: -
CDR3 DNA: TGTGCCTGGAGTCTTTACTACGGAGACTACGAGCAGTACTTC
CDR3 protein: CAWSLYYGDYEQYF

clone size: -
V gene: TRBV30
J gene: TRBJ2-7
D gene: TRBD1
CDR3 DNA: TGTGCCTGGAGTGCCCACAGGGGATACGAGCAGTACTTC
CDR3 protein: CAWSAHRGYEQYF

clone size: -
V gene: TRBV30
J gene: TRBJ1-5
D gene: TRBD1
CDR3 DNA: TGTGCCTGGAGTCACAGGGGGCGCATCGGCAATCAGCCCCAGCATTTT
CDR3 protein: CAWSHRGRIGNQPQHF

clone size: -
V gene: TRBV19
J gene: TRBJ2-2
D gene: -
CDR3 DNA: TGTGCCAGTACCAACGGCCTCGGGTATGCGAGCACCGGGGAGCTGTTTTTT
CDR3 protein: CASTNGLGYASTGELFF

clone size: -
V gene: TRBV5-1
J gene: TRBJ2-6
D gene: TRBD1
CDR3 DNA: TGCGCCAGCAGCATACCCGGGACAGGGATCTCTGGGGCCAACGTCCTGACTTTC
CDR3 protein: CASSIPGTGISGANVLTF

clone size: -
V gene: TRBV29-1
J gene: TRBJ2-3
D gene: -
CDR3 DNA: TGCAGCGTTGAAGTGAGGTTAGCTAGCACAGATACGCAGTATTTT
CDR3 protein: CSVEVRLASTDTQYF

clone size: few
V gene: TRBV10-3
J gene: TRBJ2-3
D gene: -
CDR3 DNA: TGTGCCATCAGTGACGGGGGACGTGGTACGCAGTATTTT
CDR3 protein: CAISDGGRGTQYF

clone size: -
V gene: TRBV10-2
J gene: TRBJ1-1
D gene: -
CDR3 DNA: TGCGCCAGCCGATCTCGTGAAGCCGGGAACACTGAAGCTTTCTTT
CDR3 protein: CASRSREAGNTEAFF

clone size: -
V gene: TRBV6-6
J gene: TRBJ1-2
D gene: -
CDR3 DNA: TGTGCCAGCAGTTACTCGACTGAAGCTAACTATGGCTACACCTTC
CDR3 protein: CASSYSTEANYGYTF

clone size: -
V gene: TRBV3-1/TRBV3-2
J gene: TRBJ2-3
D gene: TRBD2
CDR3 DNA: TGTGCCAGCAGCCGTCCTAGCGGGGAAACCACAGATACGCAGTATTTT
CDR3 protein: CASSRPSGETTDTQYF

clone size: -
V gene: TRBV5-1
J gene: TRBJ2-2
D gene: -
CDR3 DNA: TGCGCCAGCAGCTTGCGCGACAGTGTAACCGGGGAGCTGTTTTTT
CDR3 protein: CASSLRDSVTGELFF

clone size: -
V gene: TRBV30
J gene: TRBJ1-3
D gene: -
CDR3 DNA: TGTGCCTGGAGTGTAGTGTTGCAGGGCCACTCTGGAAACACCATATATTTT
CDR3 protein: CAWSVVLQGHSGNTIYF

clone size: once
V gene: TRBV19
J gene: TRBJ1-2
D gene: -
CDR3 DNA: TGTGCCAGTAGTGTCCGGGAGTCCCCTTATGGCTACACCTTC
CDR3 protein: CASSVRESPYGYTF

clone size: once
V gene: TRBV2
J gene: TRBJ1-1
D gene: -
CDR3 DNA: TGTGCCAGCCTGACGGCAACCCAGGGCACTGAAGCTTTCTTT
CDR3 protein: CASLTATQGTEAFF